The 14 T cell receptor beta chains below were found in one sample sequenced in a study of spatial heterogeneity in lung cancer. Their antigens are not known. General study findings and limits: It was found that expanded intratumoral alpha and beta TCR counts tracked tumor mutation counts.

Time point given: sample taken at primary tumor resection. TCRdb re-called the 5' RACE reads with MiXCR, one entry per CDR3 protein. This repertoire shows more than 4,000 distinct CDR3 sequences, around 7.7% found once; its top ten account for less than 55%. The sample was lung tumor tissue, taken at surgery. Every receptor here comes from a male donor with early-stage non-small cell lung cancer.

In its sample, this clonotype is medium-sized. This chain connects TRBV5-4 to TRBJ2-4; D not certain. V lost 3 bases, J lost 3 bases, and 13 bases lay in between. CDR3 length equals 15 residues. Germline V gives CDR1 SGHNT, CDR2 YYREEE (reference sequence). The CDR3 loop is CASSSFDEDKNIQYF. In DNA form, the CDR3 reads TGTGCCAGCAGCTCCTTCGATGAGGACAAAAACATTCAGTACTTC.

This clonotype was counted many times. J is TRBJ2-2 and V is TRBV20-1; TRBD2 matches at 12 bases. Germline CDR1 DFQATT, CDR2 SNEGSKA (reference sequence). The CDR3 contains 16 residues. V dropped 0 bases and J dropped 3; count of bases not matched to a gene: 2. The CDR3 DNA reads TGCAGTGCTAGAGATCGACTAGCGGGAGACACCGGGGAGCTGTTTTTT. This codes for CSARDRLAGDTGELFF.

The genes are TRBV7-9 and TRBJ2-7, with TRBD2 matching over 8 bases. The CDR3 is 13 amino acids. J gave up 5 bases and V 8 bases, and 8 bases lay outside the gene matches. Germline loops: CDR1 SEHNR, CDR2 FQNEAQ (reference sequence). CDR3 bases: TGTGCCAGCGGCCTTAGCGGGAACCACGAGCAGTACTTC. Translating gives CASGLSGNHEQYF.

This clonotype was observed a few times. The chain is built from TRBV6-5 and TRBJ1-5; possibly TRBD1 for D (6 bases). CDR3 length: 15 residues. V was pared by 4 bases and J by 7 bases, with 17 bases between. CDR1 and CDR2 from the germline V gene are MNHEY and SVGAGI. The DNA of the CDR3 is TGTGCCAGCAGTTTTTCCCAGGGGAAGGGGCAGCCCCAGCATTTT. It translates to CASSFSQGKGQPQHF.

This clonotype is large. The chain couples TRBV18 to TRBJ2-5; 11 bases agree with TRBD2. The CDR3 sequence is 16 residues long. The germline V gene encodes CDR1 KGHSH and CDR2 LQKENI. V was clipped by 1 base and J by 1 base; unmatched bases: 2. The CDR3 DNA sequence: TGTGCCAGCTCACCACTGCTAGCGGGGGGCCAAGAGACCCAGTACTTC. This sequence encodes CASSPLLAGGQETQYF.

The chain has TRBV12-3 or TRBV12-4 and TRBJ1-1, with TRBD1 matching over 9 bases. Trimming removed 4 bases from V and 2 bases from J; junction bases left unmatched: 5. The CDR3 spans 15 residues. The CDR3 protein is CASSSVTGGNTEAFF. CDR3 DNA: TGTGCCAGCAGTTCCGTGACAGGGGGAAACACTGAAGCTTTCTTT.

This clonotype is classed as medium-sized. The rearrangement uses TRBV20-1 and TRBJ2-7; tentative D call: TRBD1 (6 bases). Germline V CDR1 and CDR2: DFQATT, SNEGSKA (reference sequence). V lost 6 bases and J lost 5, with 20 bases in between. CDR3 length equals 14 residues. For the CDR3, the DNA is TGCAGTGCCATTGGGCAGGGGCGAGGAAACGAGCAGTACTTC. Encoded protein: CSAIGQGRGNEQYF.

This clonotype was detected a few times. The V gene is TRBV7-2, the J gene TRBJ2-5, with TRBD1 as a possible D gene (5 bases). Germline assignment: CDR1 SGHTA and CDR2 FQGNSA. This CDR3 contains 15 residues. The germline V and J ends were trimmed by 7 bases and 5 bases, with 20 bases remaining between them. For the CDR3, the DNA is TGTGCCAGCACCCGACAGTCTTTGGGGCTGGAGACCCAGTACTTC. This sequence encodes CASTRQSLGLETQYF.

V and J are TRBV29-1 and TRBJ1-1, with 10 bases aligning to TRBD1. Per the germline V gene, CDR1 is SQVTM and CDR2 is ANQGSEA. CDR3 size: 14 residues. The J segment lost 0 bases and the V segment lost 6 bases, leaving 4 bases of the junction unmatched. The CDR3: CSVPDRGMNTEAFF. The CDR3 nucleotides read TGCAGCGTGCCGGACAGGGGGATGAACACTGAAGCTTTCTTT.

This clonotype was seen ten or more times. Here the CDR3 reads CAISESIEQYF. The CDR3 region has the DNA TGTGCCATCAGTGAGTCGATCGAGCAGTACTTC. This chain links TRBV10-3 with TRBJ2-7; D is unclear. Germline lookup yields CDR1 ENHRY and CDR2 SYGVKD. V lost 0 bases to trimming and J lost 6 bases, with 3 bases between them. The CDR3 is made up of 11 amino acids.

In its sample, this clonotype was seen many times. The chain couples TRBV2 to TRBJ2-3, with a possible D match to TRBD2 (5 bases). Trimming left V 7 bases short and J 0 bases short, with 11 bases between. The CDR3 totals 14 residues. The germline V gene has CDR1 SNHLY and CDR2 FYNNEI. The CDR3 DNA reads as TGTGCCAGCAATGGACTTTTTAGCACAGATACGCAGTATTTT. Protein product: CASNGLFSTDTQYF.

CDR3 loop: CASSLVQGNTEAFF. The CDR3 nucleotides are TGTGCCAGCAGCTTGGTACAGGGGAACACTGAAGCTTTCTTT. The rearrangement uses TRBV5-5 and TRBJ1-1, with D maybe TRBD1 (6 bases). CDR1 and CDR2 (germline): SGHKS, YYEKEE (reference sequence). V was shortened by 0 bases and J by 1 base, with 7 bases between the two germline ends. The CDR3 runs 14 residues.

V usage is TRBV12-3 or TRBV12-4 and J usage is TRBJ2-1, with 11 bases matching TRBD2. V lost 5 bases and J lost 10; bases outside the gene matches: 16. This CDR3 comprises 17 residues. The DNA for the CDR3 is TGTGCCAGCAGTCCCACTATAGCGGGGGGGCCAACAAGAGAGCAGTTCTTC. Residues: CASSPTIAGGPTREQFF.

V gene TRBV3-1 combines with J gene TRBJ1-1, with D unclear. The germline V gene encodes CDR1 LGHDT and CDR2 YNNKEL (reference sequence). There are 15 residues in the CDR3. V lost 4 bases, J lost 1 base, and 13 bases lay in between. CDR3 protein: CASSPRRGGNTEAFF. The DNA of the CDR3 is TGTGCCAGCAGCCCCCGCCGGGGAGGGAACACTGAAGCTTTCTTT.